One sample yielded the 6 T cell receptor beta chains listed below, sequenced in a study of blood T cell repertoires in COVID-19. Clones were read by immunoSEQ multiplex PCR, and TCRdb kept only the in-frame ones, dropping some. Here the sample spans 240,000 or so clones, around 90% being singletons. Sample: peripheral blood. The receptors here all came from a woman in her 30s with acute or convalescent COVID-19.

This chain links TRBV7-6 with TRBJ2-7; no clear D gene. Between the trimmed V and J ends, which lost 1 base and 7 bases, there was a span of 11 bases. This CDR3 spans 13 amino acids. CDR1 is SGHVS and CDR2 is FNYEAQ in the germline V gene. CDR3 region: CASSLEAEREQYF. The CDR3 bases are TGTGCCAGCAGCTTAGAGGCAGAGAGGGAGCAGTACTTC.

V usage is TRBV5-4 and J usage is TRBJ2-7; no clear D. This CDR3 contains 13 residues. Looked up from germline, CDR1 is SGHNT and CDR2 is YYREEE (reference sequence). The V end was cut by 3 bases, the J end by 5 bases, with 12 bases between. The CDR3, as DNA: TGTGCCAGCAGCTCCGATGCGCTCGACGAGCAGTACTTC. This gives the protein CASSSDALDEQYF. The variable domain in full, with the rest retrieved from reference TRBV5-4 and TRBJ2-7, is ETGVTQSPTHLIKTRGQQVTLRCSSQSGHNTVSWYQQALGQGPQFIFQYYREEENGRGNFPPRFSGLQFPNYSSELNVNALELDDSALYLCASSSDALDEQYFGPGTRLTVT.

The chain uses TRBV11-3 and TRBJ2-3, with 8 positions matching TRBD2. With V trimmed by 5 bases and J by 2 bases, 9 bases remained unmatched. The CDR3 runs 16 residues. Germline-derived CDR1 and CDR2 are SGHNT and YENEEA. CDR3 in DNA: TGTGCCAGCAGCCAGGGAGCGGGAGAGGACACAGATACGCAGTATTTT. Its protein is CASSQGAGEDTDTQYF.

This clone has only a few counts. This rearrangement joins TRBV21-1 to TRBJ2-2; TRBD2 is the table's D call, not checked against the DNA. TRBV21-1 counts as a pseudogene. The CDR3 covers 20 residues. The CDR3 bases are TGTGCCAGCAGCGAAATACCGGCTAGCGGGGCCTCACAAAACACCGGGGAGCTGTTTTTT. It is translated as CASSEIPASGASQNTGELFF.

This clone was detected only once. A read error may be the cause here, since a much bigger clone is one base away. The chain joins TRBV7-9 to TRBJ2-7, with D unresolved. This CDR3 has 11 amino acids. From germline, CDR1 is SEHNR and CDR2 FQNEAQ (reference sequence). V was clipped by 5 bases and J by 2 bases, with 4 bases between them. The chain's CDR3 is CASSPTYEQYF. DNA of the CDR3: TGTGCCAGCAGCCCCACCTACGAGCAGTACTTC.

This chain uses TRBV18 with TRBJ1-2; TRBD1 matches at 8 bases. The junction had 5 bases not matched to a gene; V was cut back by 3 bases and J by 2 bases. Germline V gives CDR1 KGHSH, CDR2 LQKENI. The CDR3 is 15 residues long. Here the CDR3 reads CASSPGTGANYGYTF. The CDR3 nucleotides read TGTGCCAGCTCACCGGGGACAGGTGCAAACTATGGCTACACCTTC.